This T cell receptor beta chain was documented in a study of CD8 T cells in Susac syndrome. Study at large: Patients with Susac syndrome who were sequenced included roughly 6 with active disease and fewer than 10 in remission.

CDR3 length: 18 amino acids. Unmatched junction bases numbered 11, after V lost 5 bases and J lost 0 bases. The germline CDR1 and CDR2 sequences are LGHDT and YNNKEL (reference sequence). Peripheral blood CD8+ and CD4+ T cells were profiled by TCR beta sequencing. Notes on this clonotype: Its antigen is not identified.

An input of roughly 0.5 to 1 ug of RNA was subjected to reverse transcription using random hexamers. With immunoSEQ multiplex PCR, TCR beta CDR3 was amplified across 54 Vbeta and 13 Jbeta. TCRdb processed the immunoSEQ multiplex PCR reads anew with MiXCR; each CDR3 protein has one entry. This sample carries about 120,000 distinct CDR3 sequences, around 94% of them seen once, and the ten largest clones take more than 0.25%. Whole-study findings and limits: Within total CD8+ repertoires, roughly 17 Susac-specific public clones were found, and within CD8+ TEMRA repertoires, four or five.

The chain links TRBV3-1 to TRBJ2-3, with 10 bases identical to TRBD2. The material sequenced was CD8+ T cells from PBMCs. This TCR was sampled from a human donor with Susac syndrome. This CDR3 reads CASSSTHTSGDSTDTQYF. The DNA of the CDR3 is TGTGCCAGCAGCTCAACCCATACTAGCGGGGATAGCACAGATACGCAGTATTTT.